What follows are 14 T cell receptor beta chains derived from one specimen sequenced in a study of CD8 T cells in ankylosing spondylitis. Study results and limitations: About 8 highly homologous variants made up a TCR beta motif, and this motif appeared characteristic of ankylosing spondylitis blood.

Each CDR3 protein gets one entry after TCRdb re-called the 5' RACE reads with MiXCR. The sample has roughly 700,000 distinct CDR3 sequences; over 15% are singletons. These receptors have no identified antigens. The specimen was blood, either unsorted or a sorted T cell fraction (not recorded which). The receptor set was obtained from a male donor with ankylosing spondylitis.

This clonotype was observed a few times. The CDR3 sequence is CASSLGVMPGELFF. In DNA, the CDR3 is TGTGCCAGCAGCTTAGGGGTGATGCCCGGGGAGCTGTTTTTT. The J gene is TRBJ2-2, the V gene TRBV11-2; no clear D. CDR3 length equals 14 residues. The V end was cut by 1 base, the J end by 6 bases, with 9 bases between. Germline CDR1 and CDR2: SGHAT and FQNNGV.

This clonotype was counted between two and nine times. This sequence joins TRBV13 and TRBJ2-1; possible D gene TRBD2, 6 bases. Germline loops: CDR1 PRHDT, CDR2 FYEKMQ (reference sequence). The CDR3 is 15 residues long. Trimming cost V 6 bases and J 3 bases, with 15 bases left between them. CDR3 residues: CASRSRGSYYNEQFF. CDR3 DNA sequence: TGTGCCAGCAGATCCCGGGGGTCTTACTACAATGAGCAGTTCTTC.

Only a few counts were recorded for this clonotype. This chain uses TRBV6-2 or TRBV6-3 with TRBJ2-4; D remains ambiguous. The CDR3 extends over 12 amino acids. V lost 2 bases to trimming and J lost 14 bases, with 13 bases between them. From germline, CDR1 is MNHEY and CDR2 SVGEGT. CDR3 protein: CASSYPTDTKYF. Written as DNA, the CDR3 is TGTGCCAGCAGTTACCCTACAGATACCAAGTACTTC.

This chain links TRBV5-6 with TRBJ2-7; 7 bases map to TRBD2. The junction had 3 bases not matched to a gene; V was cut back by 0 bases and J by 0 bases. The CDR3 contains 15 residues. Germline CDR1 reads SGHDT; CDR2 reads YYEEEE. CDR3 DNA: TGTGCCAGCAGCTTGGCCGGGACTATCTCCTACGAGCAGTACTTC. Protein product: CASSLAGTISYEQYF.

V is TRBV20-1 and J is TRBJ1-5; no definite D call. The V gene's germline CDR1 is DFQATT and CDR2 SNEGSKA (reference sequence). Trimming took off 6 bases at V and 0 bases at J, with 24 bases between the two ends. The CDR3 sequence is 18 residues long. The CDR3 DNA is TGCAGTGCATCATCCCCGGACGGTCGGAACCCTAGCAATCAGCCCCAGCATTTT. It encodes CSASSPDGRNPSNQPQHF.

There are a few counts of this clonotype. CDR3 protein: CSARGLTGMNTEAFF. Written as DNA, the CDR3 is TGCAGTGCTAGAGGCCTTACAGGGATGAACACTGAAGCTTTCTTT. The genes are TRBV20-1 and TRBJ1-1, with D possibly TRBD1 on 6 matching bases. Germline CDR1 and CDR2: DFQATT and SNEGSKA (reference sequence). The V and J ends lost 1 base and 0 bases respectively, with 12 bases between them. This CDR3 spans 15 amino acids.

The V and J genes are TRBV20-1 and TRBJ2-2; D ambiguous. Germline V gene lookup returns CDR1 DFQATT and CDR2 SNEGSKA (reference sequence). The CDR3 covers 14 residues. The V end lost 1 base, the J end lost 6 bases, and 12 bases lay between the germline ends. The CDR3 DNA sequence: TGCAGTGCTAGAGTTGATTCGGTGGCCGGGGAGCTGTTTTTT. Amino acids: CSARVDSVAGELFF.

CDR3 in amino acids: CSARDPRGGEKLFF. Written as DNA, the CDR3 is TGCAGTGCTAGAGATCCGCGGGGAGGGGAAAAACTGTTTTTT. The gene calls are TRBV20-1 and TRBJ1-4; D gene ambiguous. The CDR3 consists of 14 residues. Deletions cut 0 bases from V and 8 bases from J, with 13 bases between. From germline, CDR1 is DFQATT and CDR2 SNEGSKA (reference sequence).

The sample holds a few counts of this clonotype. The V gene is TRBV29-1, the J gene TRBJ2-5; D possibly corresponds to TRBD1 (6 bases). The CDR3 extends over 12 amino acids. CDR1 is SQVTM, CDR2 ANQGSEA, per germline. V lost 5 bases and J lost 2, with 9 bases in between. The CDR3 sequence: CSVKQGQETQYF. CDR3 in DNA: TGCAGCGTTAAACAGGGTCAAGAGACCCAGTACTTC.

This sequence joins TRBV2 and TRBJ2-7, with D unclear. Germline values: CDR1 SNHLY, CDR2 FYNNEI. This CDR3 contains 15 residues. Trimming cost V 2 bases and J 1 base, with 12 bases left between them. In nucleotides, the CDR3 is TGTGCCAGCAGTGAATTTCCAGGTACTTCCTACGAGCAGTACTTC. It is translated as CASSEFPGTSYEQYF.

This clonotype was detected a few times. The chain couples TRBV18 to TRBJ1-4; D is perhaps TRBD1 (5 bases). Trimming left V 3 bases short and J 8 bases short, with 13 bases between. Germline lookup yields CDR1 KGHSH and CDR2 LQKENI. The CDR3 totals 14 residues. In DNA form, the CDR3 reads TGTGCCAGCTCACCGTGGGACTTTCGCGAAAAACTGTTTTTT. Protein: CASSPWDFREKLFF.

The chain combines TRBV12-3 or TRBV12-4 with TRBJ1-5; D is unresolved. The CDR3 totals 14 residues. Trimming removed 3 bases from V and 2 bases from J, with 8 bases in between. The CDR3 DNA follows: TGTGCCAGCAGTTTTGACGGTGGCAATCAGCCCCAGCATTTT. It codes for CASSFDGGNQPQHF.

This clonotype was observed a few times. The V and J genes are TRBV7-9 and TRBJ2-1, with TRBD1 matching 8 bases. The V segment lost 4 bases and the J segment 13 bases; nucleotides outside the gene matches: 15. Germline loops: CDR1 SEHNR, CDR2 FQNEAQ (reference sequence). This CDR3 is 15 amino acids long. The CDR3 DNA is TGTGCCAGCAGCTCAACAAGGCCGGGACAGGAAGAACAGTTCTTC. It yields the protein CASSSTRPGQEEQFF. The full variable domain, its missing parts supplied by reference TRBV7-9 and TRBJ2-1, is DTGVSQNPRHKITKRGQNVTFRCDPISEHNRLYWYRQTLGQGPEFLTYFQNEAQLEKSRLLSDRFSAERPKGSFSTLEIQRTEQGDSAMYLCASSSTRPGQEEQFFGPGTRLTVL.

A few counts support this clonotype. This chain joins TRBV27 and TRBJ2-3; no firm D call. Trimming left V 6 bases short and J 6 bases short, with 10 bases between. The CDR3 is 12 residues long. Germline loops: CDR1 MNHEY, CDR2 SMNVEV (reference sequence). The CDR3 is CASRARDDTQYF. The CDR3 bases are TGTGCCAGCAGAGCACGAGATGATACGCAGTATTTT.